This T cell receptor (beta chain) was identified in a study of beta chain features in type 1 diabetes listed by TCRdb under 2018. In terms of the full investigation: Mean age, gender distribution, total cell number and subset yield did not differ between patients and healthy donors. A total of 107,917,701 sorted cells were examined across all samples, and the number of cells per subset was strongly correlated with RNA yield. In the study, TCRB repertoires of sorted circulating CD4+ T cell subsets from recently diagnosed type 1 diabetes patients were compared with those of matched healthy donors. Regulatory and stem cell-like memory subsets were isolated from only 8 patients and roughly eight healthy donors, whereas naive and central memory subsets came from all 28 donors.

General findings and caveats noted by the study authors: A moderate but significant shortening of TCRB CDR3 length was observed in type 1 diabetes patients in all four CD4+ subsets. PCR might favor shorter templates, but patient and control samples were amplified and corrected together, so any skew would affect both groups equally. Naive, central memory and regulatory TCRB repertoires appeared to be more alike among patients than among healthy donors. Because cDNA was sequenced instead of genomic DNA, activated cells with high expression could be over-represented, although the groups did not differ in activation or CD3 levels. HLA sub-analyses involved small numbers of individuals, so any influence of HLA type on TCRB rearrangement remained unresolved. Patients with type 1 diabetes made fewer insertions and deleted more nucleotides at VDJ recombination sites, implying thymic rearrangement abnormalities.

Each donor gave one peripheral blood draw, roughly 120 mL on average, collected into heparinised tubes. Using a panel that included CD45RO, CCR7, CD25, CD127, CD95 and CD27, naive, central memory, regulatory and stem cell-like memory CD4+ T cells were sorted on a BD FACSAria II. Every sorted population had a purity above 98%. PBMCs were isolated immediately by Lymphoprep density gradient centrifugation and stained directly without culture. Samples were stained and sorted in pairs, with one healthy donor and one patient per experiment, so that batch effects were minimized. This clone was counted a few times. Its antigen remains undetermined. There are no base qualities to consult, and no much larger clone falls within one base. In the germline V gene, CDR1 corresponds to SGHNT and CDR2 to YENEEA. The CDR3 runs 13 amino acids, cysteine and phenylalanine included. The DNA shown is the 39-base CDR3, in frame from base 1. Trimming removed 5 bases from V and 1 base from J, leaving 8 bases between the germline ends.

The High Capacity cDNA Reverse Transcription Kit was used to reverse transcribe all of the isolated RNA, meaning that expressed TCRB transcripts were what got sequenced. Naive, central memory and regulatory T cell samples underwent deep immunoSEQ sequencing, averaging about 3.57 million total reads per sample. Sorted cells were lysed in RLT buffer, and RNA was extracted using DNase-treated RNeasy Micro or Mini kits according to cell number. To prevent cross-contamination, every cell subset was processed on its own, while patient and healthy donor samples were processed together. TCRB sequences were amplified from cDNA with the immunoSEQ multiplex PCR, producing 87-bp fragments spanning the CDR3 region. Sequencing of the amplicons was done on the Illumina HiSeq platform. Processing in the source paper ran as follows. Synthetic template baselines were used to correct PCR bias computationally, reads within Hamming distance 2 were collapsed, and singletons that could not be merged were discarded. By aligning reads against IMGT, V, D and J genes, CDR3 length, and insertions or deletions at six rearrangement sites were assigned. Clonotype counts were normalized to sorted cell number within each subset before computing true diversity and Gini coefficients with the tcR R package. The overlap coefficient, calculated on TCRB nucleotide sequences, was used to quantify repertoire sharing. TCRdb took this table from immuneACCESS and kept in-frame rearrangements with V and J called. Such tables lack part of the clones; where checked against another copy, unresolved V genes explain under half of the gap, and the rest is unexplained. V and J calls and clone size follow that table, whereas D and trimming were derived from the DNA. The sample table records 150,000 to 190,000 clones; 7.5% to 10% of these occur just once. Approximately 0.65% of the sample rests with the top ten.

This receptor was obtained from a man aged 18 to 30 in good health. This chain joins TRBV11-3 to TRBJ2-5; TRBD1 is a possible D gene, resting on 6 matching bases. The sequenced sample was central memory CD4+ T cells from blood. The CDR3 reads as follows: CASSMDSQETQYF. The sequenced DNA is TGTGCCAGCAGCATGGACAGCCAAGAGACCCAGTACTTC. Reference TRBV11-3 and TRBJ2-5 proteins supply the regions before and after the CDR3; the full variable domain is: EAGVVQSPRYKIIEKKQPVAFWCNPISGHNTLYWYLQNLGQGPELLIRYENEEAVDDSQLPKDRFSAERLKGVDSTLKIQPAELGDSAVYLCASSMDSQETQYFGPGTRLLVL.